This T cell receptor delta chain derives from a study of gamma-delta chains in newborns, infants, children. Study details: Polyclonal expansion of innate γδ T cells after birth follows microbial exposure.

TCRdb made new clone calls on the reads using CATT. The sample records fewer than 8,500 delta-chain clones, less than 2% being singletons. This clone was seen more than once but under ten times. There is a difference at residue 12 between the TCRdb protein and the DNA translation, so the protein given here was translated from the DNA. This CDR3 spans 20 amino acids. Germline trimming cut 2 bases from V and 0 bases from J; bases unmatched to any gene: 15. CDR1 is TSWWSYY and CDR2 is QGS in the germline V gene. The chain uses TRDV1 and TRDJ1; 10 bases line up with TRDD3. This TCR derives from a child who was a newborn, infant or young child, either healthy, febrile or measles-vaccinated (not recorded which). What was sequenced was blood. The CDR3 sequence is CALGERPVTGGCLYTDKLIF. The CDR3, as DNA: TGTGCTCTTGGGGAAAGACCTGTCACTGGGGGATGCTTGTACACCGATAAACTCATCTTT.